Below, one T cell receptor beta chain is given with its context. The antigen remains undetermined. Researchers amplified the TCR beta CDR3 regions from RNA transcripts. Researchers ran a first-round RT-PCR on the TCR CDR3 using the HTBI primer set. TCRdb independently ran MiXCR on the multiplex PCR reads; one entry per CDR3 protein. This sample yields hundreds of thousands of distinct CDR3 sequences, of which roughly 15% are seen a single time; about 12% belongs to the top ten. Ophthalmopathy in the patients scored at least 3 on Clinical Activity Score and at least 4 on NOSPECS grade, lasting under 3 months. Patients with uncontrolled infections, other autoimmune diseases, pregnancy or lactation were excluded. Based on clinical symptoms, serum thyroxine and TRAb, thyroid ultrasound and orbital computed tomography, diagnoses were reached. This specimen comes from a study of T cells in Graves' hyperthyroidism and ophthalmopathy.

This CDR3 has 17 amino acids. The germline CDR1 and CDR2 sequences are LNHDA and SQIVND (reference sequence). V was pared by 3 bases and J by 5 bases, with 22 bases between. Study-level points and caveats: In simple terms, a model built on 13 V-J features told ophthalmopathy apart from stable hyperthyroidism.

The clonotype comes from a man in his late teens or twenties with Graves' ophthalmopathy. V usage is TRBV19 and J usage is TRBJ1-2; D uncertain. Sequencing was carried out using blood. The CDR3 loop is CASSINPSVRADYGYTF. CDR3 nucleotides: TGTGCCAGTAGTATTAACCCATCCGTTCGGGCCGATTATGGCTACACCTTC.